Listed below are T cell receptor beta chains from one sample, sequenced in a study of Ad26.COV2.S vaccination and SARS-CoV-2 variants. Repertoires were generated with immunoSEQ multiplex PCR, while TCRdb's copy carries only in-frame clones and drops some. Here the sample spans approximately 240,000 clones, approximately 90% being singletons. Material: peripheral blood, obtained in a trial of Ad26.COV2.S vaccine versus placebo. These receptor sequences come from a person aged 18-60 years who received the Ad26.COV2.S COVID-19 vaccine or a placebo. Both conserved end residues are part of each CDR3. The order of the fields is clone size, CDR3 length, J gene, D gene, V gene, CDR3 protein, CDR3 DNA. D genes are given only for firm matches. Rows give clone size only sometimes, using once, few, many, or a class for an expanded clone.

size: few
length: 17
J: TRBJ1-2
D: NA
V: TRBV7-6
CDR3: CASSLDPPADTNYGYTF
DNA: TGTGCCAGCAGCTTAGATCCCCCTGCGGACACTAACTATGGCTACACCTTC

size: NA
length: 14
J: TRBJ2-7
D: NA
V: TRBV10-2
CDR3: CASRTGPASYEQYF
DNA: TGCGCCAGCAGAACTGGGCCCGCTAGCTACGAGCAGTACTTC

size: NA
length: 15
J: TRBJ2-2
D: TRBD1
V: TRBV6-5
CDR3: CASSRQGARPGELFF
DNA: TGTGCCAGCAGCCGACAGGGGGCGCGCCCCGGGGAGCTGTTTTTT

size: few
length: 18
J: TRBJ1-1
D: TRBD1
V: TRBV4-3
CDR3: CASSQAVPGQGWVTEAFF
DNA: TGCGCCAGCAGCCAAGCCGTCCCGGGACAGGGCTGGGTCACTGAAGCTTTCTTT

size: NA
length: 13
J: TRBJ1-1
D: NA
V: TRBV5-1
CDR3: CASSGLLNTEAFF
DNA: TGCGCCAGCAGCGGACTACTGAACACTGAAGCTTTCTTT

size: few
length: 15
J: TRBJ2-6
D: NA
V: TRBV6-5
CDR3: CASSYTGSGANVLTF
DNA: TGTGCCAGCAGTTACACAGGGTCTGGGGCCAACGTCCTGACTTTC

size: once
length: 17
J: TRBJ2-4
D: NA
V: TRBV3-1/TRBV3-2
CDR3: CASSQVGRQLAKNIQYF
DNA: TGTGCCAGCAGCCAAGTAGGGAGACAGTTAGCCAAAAACATTCAGTACTTC

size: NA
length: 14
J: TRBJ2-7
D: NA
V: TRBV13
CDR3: CASSLGANTYEQYF
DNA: TGTGCCAGCAGCTTAGGTGCAAATACCTACGAGCAGTACTTC

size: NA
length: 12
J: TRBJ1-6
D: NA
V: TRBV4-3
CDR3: CASSQWNSPLHF
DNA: TGCGCCAGCAGCCAATGGAATTCACCCCTCCACTTT

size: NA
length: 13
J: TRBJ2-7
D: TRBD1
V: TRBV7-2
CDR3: CASSWGTANEQYF
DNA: TGTGCCAGCAGCTGGGGGACAGCGAACGAGCAGTACTTC

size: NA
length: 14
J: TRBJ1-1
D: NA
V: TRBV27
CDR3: CASSLSTANTEAFF
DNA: TGTGCCAGCAGTTTATCGACAGCGAACACTGAAGCTTTCTTT

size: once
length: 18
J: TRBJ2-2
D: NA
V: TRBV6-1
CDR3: CASSEIPTHLQNTGELFF
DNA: TGTGCCAGCAGTGAAATCCCAACACACCTACAGAACACCGGGGAGCTGTTTTTT

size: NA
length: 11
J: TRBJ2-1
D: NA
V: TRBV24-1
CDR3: CATSTREEQFF
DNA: TGTGCCACGTCTACCCGGGAGGAGCAGTTCTTC

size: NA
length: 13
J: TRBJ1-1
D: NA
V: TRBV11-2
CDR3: CASSRRDHTEAFF
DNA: TGTGCCAGCAGTCGCCGGGACCACACTGAAGCTTTCTTT

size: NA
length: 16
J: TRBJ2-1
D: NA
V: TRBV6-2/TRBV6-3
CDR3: CASSSSWVTPYNEQFF
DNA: NA

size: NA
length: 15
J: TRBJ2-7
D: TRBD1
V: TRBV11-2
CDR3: CASSFYRGPAYEQYF
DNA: TGTGCCAGCAGCTTTTACAGGGGTCCGGCCTACGAGCAGTACTTC

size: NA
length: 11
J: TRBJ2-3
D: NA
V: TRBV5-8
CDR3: CASRFTHTQYF
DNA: TGTGCCAGCAGGTTCACTCATACGCAGTATTTT

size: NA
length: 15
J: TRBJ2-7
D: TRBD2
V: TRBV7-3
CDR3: CASSQVAGGPGEQYF
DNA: TGTGCCAGCAGCCAGGTAGCGGGAGGGCCGGGCGAGCAGTACTTC

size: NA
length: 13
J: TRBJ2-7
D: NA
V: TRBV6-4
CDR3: CASSALSGYEQYF
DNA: TGTGCCAGCAGTGCCCTCAGCGGGTACGAGCAGTACTTC

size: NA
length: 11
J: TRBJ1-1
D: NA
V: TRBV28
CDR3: CASHTSGKAFF
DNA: TGTGCCAGCCACACATCGGGGAAAGCTTTCTTT

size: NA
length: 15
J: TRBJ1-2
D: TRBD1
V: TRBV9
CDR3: CASSVDPGGLYGYTF
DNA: TGTGCCAGCAGCGTAGACCCAGGGGGTTTATATGGCTACACCTTC

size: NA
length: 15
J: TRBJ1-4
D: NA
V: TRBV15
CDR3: CATSARGAGNEKLFF
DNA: TGTGCCACCAGCGCCCGGGGGGCCGGGAATGAAAAACTGTTTTTT

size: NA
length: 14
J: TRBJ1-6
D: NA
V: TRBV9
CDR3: CASSVGRADSPLHF
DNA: TGTGCCAGCAGCGTGGGACGTGCTGATTCACCCCTCCACTTT